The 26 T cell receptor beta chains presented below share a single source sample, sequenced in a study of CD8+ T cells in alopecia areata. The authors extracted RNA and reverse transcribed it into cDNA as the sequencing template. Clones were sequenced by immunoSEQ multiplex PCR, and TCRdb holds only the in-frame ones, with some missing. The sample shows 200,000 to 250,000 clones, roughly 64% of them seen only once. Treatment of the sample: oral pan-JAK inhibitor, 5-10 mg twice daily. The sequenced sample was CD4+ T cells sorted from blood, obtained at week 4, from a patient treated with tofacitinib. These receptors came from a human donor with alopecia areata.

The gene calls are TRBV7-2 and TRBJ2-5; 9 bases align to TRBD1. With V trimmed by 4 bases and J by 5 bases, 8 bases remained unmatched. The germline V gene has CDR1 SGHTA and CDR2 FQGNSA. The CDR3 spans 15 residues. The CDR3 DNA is TGTGCCAGCAGCTGGGGACAGGGCACCCGTGAGACCCAGTACTTC. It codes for CASSWGQGTRETQYF.

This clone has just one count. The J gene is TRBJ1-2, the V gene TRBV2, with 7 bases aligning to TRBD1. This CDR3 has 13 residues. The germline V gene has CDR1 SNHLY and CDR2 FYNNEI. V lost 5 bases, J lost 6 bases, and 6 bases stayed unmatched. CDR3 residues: CASSFDRVDGYTF. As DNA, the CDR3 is TGTGCCAGCAGTTTTGACAGGGTGGATGGCTACACCTTC.

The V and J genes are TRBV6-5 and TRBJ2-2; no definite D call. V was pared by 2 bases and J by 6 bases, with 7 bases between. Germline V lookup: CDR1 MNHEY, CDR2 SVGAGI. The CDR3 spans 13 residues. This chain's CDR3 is CASSYPNAGELFF. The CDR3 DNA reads TGTGCCAGCAGTTACCCCAACGCCGGGGAGCTGTTTTTT.

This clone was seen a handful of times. The CDR3 here is CASSRGYREAQRGQPQHF. DNA for the CDR3: TGTGCCAGCAGCAGGGGGTACAGGGAAGCCCAGCGTGGCCAGCCCCAGCATTTT. The chain links TRBV7-8 to TRBJ1-5; perhaps TRBD1 as D (6 bases). Trimming took off 5 bases at V and 7 bases at J, with 27 bases between the two ends. This CDR3 contains 18 residues. Per the germline V gene, CDR1 is SGHVS and CDR2 is FQNEAQ.

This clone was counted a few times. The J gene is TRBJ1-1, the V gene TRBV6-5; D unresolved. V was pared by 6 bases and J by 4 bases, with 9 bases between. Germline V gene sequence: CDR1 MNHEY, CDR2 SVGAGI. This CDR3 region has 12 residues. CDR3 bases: TGTGCCAGCAGGCTCCCGGGCACTGAAGCTTTCTTT. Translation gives CASRLPGTEAFF.

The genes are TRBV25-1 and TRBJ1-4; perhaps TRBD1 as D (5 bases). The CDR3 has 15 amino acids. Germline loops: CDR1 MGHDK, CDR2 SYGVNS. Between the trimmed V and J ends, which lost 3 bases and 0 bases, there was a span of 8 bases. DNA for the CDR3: TGTGCCAGCAGTGATCAGGGACCAACTAATGAAAAACTGTTTTTT. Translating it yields CASSDQGPTNEKLFF. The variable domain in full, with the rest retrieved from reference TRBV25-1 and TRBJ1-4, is EADIYQTPRYLVIGTGKKITLECSQTMGHDKMYWYQQDPGMELHLIHYSYGVNSTEKGDLSSESTVSRIRTEHFPLTLESARPSHTSQYLCASSDQGPTNEKLFFGSGTQLSVL.

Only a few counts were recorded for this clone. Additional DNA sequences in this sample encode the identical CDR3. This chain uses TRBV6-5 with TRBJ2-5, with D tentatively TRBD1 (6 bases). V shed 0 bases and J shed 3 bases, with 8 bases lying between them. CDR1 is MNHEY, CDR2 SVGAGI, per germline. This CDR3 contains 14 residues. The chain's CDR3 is CASSYSSGEETQYF. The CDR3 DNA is TGTGCCAGCAGTTACTCGTCAGGGGAAGAGACCCAGTACTTC.

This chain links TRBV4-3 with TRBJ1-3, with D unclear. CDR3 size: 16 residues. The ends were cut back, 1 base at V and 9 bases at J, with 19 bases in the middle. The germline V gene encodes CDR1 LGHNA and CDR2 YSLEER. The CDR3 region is CASSQGRTGEPGTIYF. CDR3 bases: TGCGCCAGCAGCCAAGGAAGGACGGGTGAACCCGGCACCATATATTTT.

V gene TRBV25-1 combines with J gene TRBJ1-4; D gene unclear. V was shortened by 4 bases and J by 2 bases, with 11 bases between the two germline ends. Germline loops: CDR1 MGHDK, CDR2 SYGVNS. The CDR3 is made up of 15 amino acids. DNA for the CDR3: TGTGCCAGCAGTGTAGGACGGCTCACTAATGAAAAACTGTTTTTT. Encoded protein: CASSVGRLTNEKLFF.

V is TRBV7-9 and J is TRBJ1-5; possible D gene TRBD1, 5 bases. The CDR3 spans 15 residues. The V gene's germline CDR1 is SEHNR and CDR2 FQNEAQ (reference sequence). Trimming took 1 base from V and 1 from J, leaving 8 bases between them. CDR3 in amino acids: CASSLDRDSNQPQHF. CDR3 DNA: TGTGCCAGCAGCTTAGATAGGGACAGCAATCAGCCCCAGCATTTT. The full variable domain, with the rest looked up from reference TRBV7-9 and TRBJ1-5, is DTGVSQNPRHKITKRGQNVTFRCDPISEHNRLYWYRQTLGQGPEFLTYFQNEAQLEKSRLLSDRFSAERPKGSFSTLEIQRTEQGDSAMYLCASSLDRDSNQPQHFGDGTRLSIL.

CDR3 in DNA: TGCGCCAGCAGCTTGGTGGGGGCGTCACTCTATGGCTACACCTTC. It is translated as CASSLVGASLYGYTF. V is TRBV5-1 and J is TRBJ1-2, with a tentative D call TRBD1 (6 bases). Germline-derived CDR1 and CDR2 are SGHRS and YFSETQ. V lost 0 bases, J lost 4 bases, and 13 bases lay in between. There are 15 residues in the CDR3.

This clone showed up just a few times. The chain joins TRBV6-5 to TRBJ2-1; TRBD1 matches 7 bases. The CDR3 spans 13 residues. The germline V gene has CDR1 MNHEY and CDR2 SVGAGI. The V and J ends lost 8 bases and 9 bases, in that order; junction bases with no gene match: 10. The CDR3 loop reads CASLDRDKGEQFF. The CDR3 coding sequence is TGTGCCAGCCTTGACAGGGATAAGGGTGAGCAGTTCTTC.

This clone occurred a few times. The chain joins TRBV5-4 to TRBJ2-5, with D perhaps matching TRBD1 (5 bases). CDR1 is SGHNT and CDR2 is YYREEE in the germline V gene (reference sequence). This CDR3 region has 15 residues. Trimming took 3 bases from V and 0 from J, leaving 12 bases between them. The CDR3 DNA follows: TGTGCCAGCAGCTCGAAGACAGCAAACCAAGAGACCCAGTACTTC. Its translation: CASSSKTANQETQYF.

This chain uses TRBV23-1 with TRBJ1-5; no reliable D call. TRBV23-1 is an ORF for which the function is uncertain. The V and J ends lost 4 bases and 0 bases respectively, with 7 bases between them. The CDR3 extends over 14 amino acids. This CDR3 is CASSPSDSNQPQHF. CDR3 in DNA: TGCGCCAGCAGTCCTTCAGATAGCAATCAGCCCCAGCATTTT.

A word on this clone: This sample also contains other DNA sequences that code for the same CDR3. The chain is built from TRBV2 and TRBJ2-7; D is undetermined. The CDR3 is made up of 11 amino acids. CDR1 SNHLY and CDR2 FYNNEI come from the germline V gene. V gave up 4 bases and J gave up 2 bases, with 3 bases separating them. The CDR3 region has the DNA TGTGCCAGCAGTGTAACCTACGAGCAGTACTTC. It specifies CASSVTYEQYF.

CDR3 in amino acids: CASSGRTGPTDTEAFF. The DNA for the CDR3 is TGTGCCAGCAGCGGCCGGACAGGCCCGACGGACACTGAAGCTTTCTTT. The rearrangement links TRBV7-9 to TRBJ1-1; 7 bases are a match to TRBD1. CDR1 SEHNR and CDR2 FQNEAQ come from the germline V gene (reference sequence). The CDR3 loop spans 16 amino acids. V gave up 5 bases and J gave up 3 bases; unmatched junction bases: 12.

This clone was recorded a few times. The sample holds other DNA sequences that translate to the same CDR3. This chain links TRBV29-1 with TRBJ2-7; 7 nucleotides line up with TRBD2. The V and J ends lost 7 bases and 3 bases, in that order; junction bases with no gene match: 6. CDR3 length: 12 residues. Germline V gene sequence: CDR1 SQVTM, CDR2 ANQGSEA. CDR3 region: CSATGEGYEQYF. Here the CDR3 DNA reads TGCAGCGCCACGGGGGAGGGCTACGAGCAGTACTTC.

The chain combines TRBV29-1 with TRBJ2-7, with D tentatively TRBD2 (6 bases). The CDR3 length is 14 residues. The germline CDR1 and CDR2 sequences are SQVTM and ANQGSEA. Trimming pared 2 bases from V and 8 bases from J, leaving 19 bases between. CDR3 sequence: CSVESSRGRGKQYF. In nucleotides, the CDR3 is TGCAGCGTTGAATCCTCGCGGGGCCGTGGTAAGCAGTACTTC.

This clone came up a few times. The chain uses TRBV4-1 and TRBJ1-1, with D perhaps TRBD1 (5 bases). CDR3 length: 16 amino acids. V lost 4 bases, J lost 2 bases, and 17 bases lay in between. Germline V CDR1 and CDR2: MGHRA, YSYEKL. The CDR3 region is CASSPKPGRANTEAFF. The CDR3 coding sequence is TGCGCCAGCAGCCCTAAGCCGGGACGGGCTAACACTGAAGCTTTCTTT.

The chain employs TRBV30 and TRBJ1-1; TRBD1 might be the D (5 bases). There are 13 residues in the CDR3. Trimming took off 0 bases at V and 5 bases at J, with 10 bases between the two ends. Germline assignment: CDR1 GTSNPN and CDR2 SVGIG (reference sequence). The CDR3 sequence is CAWSVREGTEAFF. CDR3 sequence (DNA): TGTGCCTGGAGTGTCCGGGAGGGGACTGAAGCTTTCTTT.

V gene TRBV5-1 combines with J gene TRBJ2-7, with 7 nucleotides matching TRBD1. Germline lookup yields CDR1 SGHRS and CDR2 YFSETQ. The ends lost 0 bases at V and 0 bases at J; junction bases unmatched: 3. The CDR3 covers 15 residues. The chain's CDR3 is CASSLAGTVSYEQYF. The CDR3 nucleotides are TGCGCCAGCAGCTTGGCCGGGACAGTCTCCTACGAGCAGTACTTC.

The CDR3 loop reads CASSMIAGNQPQHF. The CDR3 DNA is TGTGCCAGCAGCATGATAGCGGGCAATCAGCCCCAGCATTTT. This sequence joins TRBV5-6 and TRBJ1-5; D uncertain. CDR1 and CDR2 (germline): SGHDT, YYEEEE. This CDR3 spans 14 amino acids. The V and J ends lost 4 bases and 2 bases respectively, with 10 bases between them. Full variable domain (outside the CDR3, taken from reference TRBV5-6 and TRBJ1-5): DAGVTQSPTHLIKTRGQQVTLRCSPKSGHDTVSWYQQALGQGPQFIFQYYEEEERQRGNFPDRFSGHQFPNYSSELNVNALLLGDSALYLCASSMIAGNQPQHFGDGTRLSIL.

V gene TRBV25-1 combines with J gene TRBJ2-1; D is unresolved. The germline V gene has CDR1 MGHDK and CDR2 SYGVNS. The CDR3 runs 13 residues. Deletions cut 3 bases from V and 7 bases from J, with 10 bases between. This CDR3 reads CASSEWTTNEQFF. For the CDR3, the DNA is TGTGCCAGCAGTGAGTGGACGACTAATGAGCAGTTCTTC.

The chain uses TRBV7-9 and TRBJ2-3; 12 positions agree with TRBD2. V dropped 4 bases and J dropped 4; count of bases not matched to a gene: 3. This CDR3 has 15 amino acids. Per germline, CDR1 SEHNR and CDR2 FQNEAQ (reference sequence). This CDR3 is CASSYLAGGADTQYF. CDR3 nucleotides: TGTGCCAGCAGCTACCTAGCGGGGGGGGCAGATACGCAGTATTTT.

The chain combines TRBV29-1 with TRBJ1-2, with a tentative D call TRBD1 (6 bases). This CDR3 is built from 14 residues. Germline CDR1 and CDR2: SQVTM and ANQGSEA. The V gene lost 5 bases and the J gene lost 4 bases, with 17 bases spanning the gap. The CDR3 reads CSVSTGSVLYGYTF. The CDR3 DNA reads TGCAGCGTTAGCACAGGGAGTGTTCTCTATGGCTACACCTTC.

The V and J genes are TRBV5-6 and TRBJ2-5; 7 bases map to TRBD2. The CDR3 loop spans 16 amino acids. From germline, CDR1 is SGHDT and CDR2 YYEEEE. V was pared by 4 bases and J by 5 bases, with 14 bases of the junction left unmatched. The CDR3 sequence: CASSLRHGTTEETQYF. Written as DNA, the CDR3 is TGTGCCAGCAGCCTACGGCACGGGACTACTGAGGAGACCCAGTACTTC.